This TCR beta chain derives from a study of shared clonotypes between healthy human individuals. Study-level findings and limits: The authors expected sequencing depth to affect clonotype sharing among donors. Naive subsets tended to show greater estimated richness than memory subsets.

Nashville, Tennessee was home to all donors, each a Caucasian adult. This clone came up once. Its antigen remains unknown. Tens of thousands of T cell genomes (around 190 ng DNA) went into each sorted-subset replicate. TCRdb's table, derived via immunoSEQ multiplex PCR, lists solely in-frame clones and lacks some. The repertoire holds about 1 million clones, with around 76% as singletons. The germline V gene encodes CDR1 SGHTA and CDR2 FQGNSA. This CDR3 has 13 residues. Trimming took 2 bases from V and 5 from J; bases not matched to a gene: 2. The receptor was derived from a man aged 18 to 29 in good health. V and J are TRBV7-2 and TRBJ2-7; TRBD1 matches at 8 bases. What was sequenced was memory CD4+ T cells sorted from blood. Subset meaning: CD45RA-negative fraction. The CDR3 DNA follows: TGTGCCAGCAGCTTACAGGGGGCCGACGAGCAGTACTTC. It specifies CASSLQGADEQYF.